This T cell receptor beta chain was identified in a study of beta chain features in type 1 diabetes. General study points: TCRB repertoires of naive, central memory and Treg cells appeared more similar among patients than among healthy donors.

This clone appeared a few times. Its specificity is unknown. V was clipped by 3 bases and J by 0 bases, with 5 bases between them. The CDR3 is 13 residues long. Per germline, CDR1 KGHSH and CDR2 LQKENI. Of the isolated RNA, all was reverse transcribed, and so the sequenced material was expressed TCRB transcripts. The data were produced by immunoSEQ multiplex PCR, yet TCRdb's version contains in-frame clones alone and is incomplete. The sample lists some 150,000 clones, more than 9.5% occurring once. This receptor was obtained from a man aged 18 to 29 in good health. The gene calls are TRBV18 and TRBJ1-1, with a tentative D call TRBD1 (5 bases). Sequencing was performed on central memory CD4+ T cells from blood. The CDR3 region has the DNA TGTGCCAGCTCACCGACAGTGAACACTGAAGCTTTCTTT. This encodes CASSPTVNTEAFF. Full variable domain (rest looked up from reference TRBV18 and TRBJ1-1): NAGVMQNPRHLVRRRGQEARLRCSPMKGHSHVYWYRQLPEEGLKFMVYLQKENIIDESGMPKERFSAEFPKEGPSILRIQQVVRGDSAAYFCASSPTVNTEAFFGQGTRLTVV.